These 17 T cell receptor beta chains were all obtained from the same sample, sequenced in a study of blood T cell repertoires in COVID-19. Generated by immunoSEQ multiplex PCR, the TCRdb table keeps only in-frame clones and is missing some. Counted here are just over 250,000 clones, 75% to 95% occurring once; the ten biggest clones make up 2.6%. Sequenced material: peripheral blood. These receptors were obtained from a person aged 18-29 years with COVID-19, enrolled during active disease.

The rearrangement links TRBV20-1 to TRBJ2-7; D gene ambiguous. With 5 bases removed from V and 6 bases from J, the gap between germline ends came to 11 bases. Germline V gives CDR1 DFQATT, CDR2 SNEGSKA (reference sequence). The CDR3 contains 11 residues. CDR3 coding DNA: TGCAGTGCTGAGCCACCTCGCGAGCAGTACTTC. Encoded protein: CSAEPPREQYF.

This chain uses TRBV29-1 with TRBJ1-1, with TRBD1 as a possible D gene (6 bases). This CDR3 contains 12 residues. Trimming took off 7 bases at V and 0 bases at J, with 9 bases between the two ends. In germline, CDR1 is SQVTM, CDR2 ANQGSEA. Here the CDR3 reads CSAGQLNTEAFF. As DNA, the CDR3 is TGCAGCGCAGGACAGTTGAACACTGAAGCTTTCTTT.

The chain recombines TRBV11-2 with TRBJ1-1, with D unresolved. V was pared by 0 bases and J by 3 bases, with 5 bases between. The CDR3 extends over 13 amino acids. Germline-derived CDR1 and CDR2 are SGHAT and FQNNGV. The CDR3 region is CASSLDGDTEAFF. CDR3 in DNA: TGTGCCAGCAGCTTAGATGGAGACACTGAAGCTTTCTTT.

This clone was counted a single time. V usage is TRBV28 and J usage is TRBJ2-7, with 8 bases aligning to TRBD1. Germline CDR1 is MDHEN and CDR2 is SYDVKM. The CDR3 runs 12 residues. V dropped 6 bases and J dropped 5; count of bases not matched to a gene: 3. CDR3 nucleotide sequence: TGTGCCAGCAGCTCAGGGGGCGACGAGCAGTACTTC. Translated: CASSSGGDEQYF.

CDR3 nucleotides: TGTGCCAGCAAACCCGGGACAGGGGGAAACTATGGCTACACCTTC. This translates into CASKPGTGGNYGYTF. This chain joins TRBV27 and TRBJ1-2; TRBD1 matches 11 bases. CDR3 length: 15 amino acids. Unmatched junction bases numbered 6, after V lost 7 bases and J lost 2 bases. Germline values: CDR1 MNHEY, CDR2 SMNVEV (reference sequence).

In its sample, this clone was seen a few times. The gene calls are TRBV29-1 and TRBJ2-1, with 13 bases matching TRBD2. This CDR3 is built from 15 residues. Trimming cost V 6 bases and J 7 bases; bases outside gene matches: 9. Germline CDR1 SQVTM, CDR2 ANQGSEA. The CDR3 reads CSVTGLAGVFNEQFF. The CDR3 DNA reads as TGCAGCGTGACCGGACTAGCGGGAGTGTTTAATGAGCAGTTCTTC.

This chain connects TRBV29-1 to TRBJ1-4; 8 bases fit TRBD1. The CDR3 contains 13 residues. Germline V gives CDR1 SQVTM, CDR2 ANQGSEA. The CDR3 DNA reads as TGCAGTCGAGGGACAGGCAGTCAAGAAAAACTGTTTTTT. Translated, it gives CSRGTGSQEKLFF.

The chain combines TRBV29-1 with TRBJ2-7; D is perhaps TRBD1 (5 bases). In germline, CDR1 is SQVTM, CDR2 ANQGSEA. The CDR3 runs 13 residues. Trimming took 6 bases from V and 5 from J, leaving 17 bases between them. CDR3: CSVVSRVGHEQYF. CDR3 DNA sequence: TGCAGCGTCGTTAGCAGGGTCGGTCACGAGCAGTACTTC.

The rearrangement joins TRBV28 to TRBJ1-5; 10 bases line up with TRBD1. Per the germline V gene, CDR1 is MDHEN and CDR2 is SYDVKM. This CDR3 contains 15 residues. V trimming: 7 bases; J trimming: 5 bases; junction bases outside the gene matches: 8. The DNA of the CDR3 is TGTGCCAGCAACGGGGCCGGGACAGGGGATCAGCCCCAGCATTTT. This gives the protein CASNGAGTGDQPQHF.

This clone has more than one count but fewer than ten. V gene TRBV28 combines with J gene TRBJ1-3; 8 positions match TRBD1. This CDR3 comprises 15 residues. Germline CDR1 MDHEN, CDR2 SYDVKM. With 11 bases clipped from V and 0 bases from J, the junction kept 9 bases outside the gene matches. CDR3 coding DNA: TGTGCCTCGACCCGGGACAGGATCTCTGGAAACACCATATATTTT. Protein sequence: CASTRDRISGNTIYF.

V and J are TRBV5-1 and TRBJ1-3; D is unresolved. Between the trimmed V and J ends, which lost 5 bases and 1 base, there was a span of 13 bases. The CDR3 is made up of 15 amino acids. Germline V CDR1 and CDR2: SGHRS, YFSETQ. The CDR3 sequence: CASRISGSSGNTIYF. CDR3 nucleotides: TGCGCCAGCAGGATTTCGGGATCTTCTGGAAACACCATATATTTT. The full variable domain, rest sourced from reference TRBV5-1 and TRBJ1-3, is KAGVTQTPRYLIKTRGQQVTLSCSPISGHRSVSWYQQTPGQGLQFLFEYFSETQRNKGNFPGRFSGRQFSNSRSEMNVSTLELGDSALYLCASRISGSSGNTIYFGEGSWLTVV.

This clone has a single count. The rearrangement uses TRBV19 and TRBJ1-6; D ambiguous. V was shortened by 6 bases and J by 11 bases, with 14 bases between the two germline ends. The CDR3 is 13 amino acids. Germline-derived CDR1 and CDR2 are LNHDA and SQIVND (reference sequence). CDR3 region: CASSLGLLAPLHF. DNA of the CDR3: TGTGCCAGTAGCCTCGGACTGCTCGCACCCCTCCACTTT.

Only one count was recorded for this clone. The V and J genes are TRBV9 and TRBJ2-5; maybe TRBD2 (6 bases). Germline CDR1 and CDR2: SGDLS and YYNGEE. V was clipped by 3 bases and J by 5 bases, with 14 bases between them. The CDR3 loop spans 14 amino acids. CDR3 amino acids: CASSGATGGETQYF. The CDR3 DNA is TGTGCCAGCAGCGGAGCGACTGGGGGGGAGACCCAGTACTTC.

The J gene is TRBJ2-1, the V gene TRBV13, with TRBD2 identical over 10 bases. The junction had 9 bases not matched to a gene; V was cut back by 4 bases and J by 6 bases. In germline, CDR1 is PRHDT, CDR2 FYEKMQ (reference sequence). This CDR3 contains 16 residues. CDR3 residues: CASSSGTSERSNEQFF. The CDR3 DNA sequence: TGTGCCAGCAGCTCAGGGACTAGCGAGAGGAGCAATGAGCAGTTCTTC.

The chain joins TRBV19 to TRBJ2-7; 9 bases fit TRBD2. This CDR3 comprises 15 residues. V shed 3 bases and J 4 bases; nucleotides not matched to a gene: 7. The germline CDR1 and CDR2 sequences are LNHDA and SQIVND (reference sequence). The CDR3, as DNA: TGTGCCAGTAGTATCTATAGCGGGAGAAAGTACGAGCAGTACTTC. Translating it yields CASSIYSGRKYEQYF.

This chain joins TRBV6-5 and TRBJ1-4; a possible D gene is TRBD1 (5 bases). Per the germline V gene, CDR1 is MNHEY and CDR2 is SVGAGI. The CDR3 has 16 residues. V was cut by 0 bases and J by 7 bases, with 15 bases left in between. The CDR3 sequence: CASSYSIRGLSEKLFF. CDR3 nucleotide sequence: TGTGCCAGCAGTTACTCGATTCGGGGGTTGTCTGAAAAACTGTTTTTT.

The chain recombines TRBV28 with TRBJ2-7; D gene uncertain. The V gene's germline CDR1 is MDHEN and CDR2 SYDVKM. V lost 4 bases, J lost 2 bases, and 6 bases lay in between. This CDR3 region has 12 residues. The CDR3 loop reads CASSSATYEQYF. DNA for the CDR3: TGTGCCAGCAGTTCCGCGACCTACGAGCAGTACTTC.